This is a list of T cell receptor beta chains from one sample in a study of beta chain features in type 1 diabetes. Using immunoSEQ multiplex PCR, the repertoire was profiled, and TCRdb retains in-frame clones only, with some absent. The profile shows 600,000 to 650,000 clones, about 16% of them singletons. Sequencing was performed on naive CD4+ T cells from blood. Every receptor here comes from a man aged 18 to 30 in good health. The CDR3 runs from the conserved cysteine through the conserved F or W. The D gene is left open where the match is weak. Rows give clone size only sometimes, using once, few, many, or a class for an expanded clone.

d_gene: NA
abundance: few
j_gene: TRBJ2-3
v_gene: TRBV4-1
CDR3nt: TGCGCCAGCAGTCCCGGAGGAGGGGGCGTAAATACGCAGTATTTT
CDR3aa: CASSPGGGGVNTQYF

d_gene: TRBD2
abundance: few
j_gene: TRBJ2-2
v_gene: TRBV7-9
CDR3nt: TGTGCCAGCAGCCCGGGGGGACCCTCTACAACGAACACCGGGGAGCTGTTTTTT
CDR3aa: CASSPGGPSTTNTGELFF

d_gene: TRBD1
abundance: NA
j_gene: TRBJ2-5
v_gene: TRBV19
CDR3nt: TGTGCCAGTAGTATGGGACAGGTCCAAGAGACCCAGTACTTC
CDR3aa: CASSMGQVQETQYF

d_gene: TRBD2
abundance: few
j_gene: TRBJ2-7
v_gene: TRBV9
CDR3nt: TGTGCCAGCAGCGCACACGCTACGACTAGCGGGAGATCTGAAGAGCAGTACTTC
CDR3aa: CASSAHATTSGRSEEQYF

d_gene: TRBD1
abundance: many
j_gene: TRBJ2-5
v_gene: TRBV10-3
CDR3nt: TGTGCCATCAGTGCTGACAGGGGGCGTTTGCAGGAGACCCAGTACTTC
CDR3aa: CAISADRGRLQETQYF

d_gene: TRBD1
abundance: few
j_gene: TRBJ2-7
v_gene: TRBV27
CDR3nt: TGTGCCAGCAGTTTGACAGGGACCGAGCAGTACTTC
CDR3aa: CASSLTGTEQYF

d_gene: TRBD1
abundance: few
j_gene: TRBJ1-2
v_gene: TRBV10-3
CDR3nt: TGTGCCATCAGTGAGGGGACAGGGGGCAGTTATGGCTACACCTTC
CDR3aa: CAISEGTGGSYGYTF

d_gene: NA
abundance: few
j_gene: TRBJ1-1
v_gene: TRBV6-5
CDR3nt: TGTGCCAGCAGTTACTCGAGTTCAGGGCCTAACACTGAAGCTTTCTTT
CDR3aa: CASSYSSSGPNTEAFF

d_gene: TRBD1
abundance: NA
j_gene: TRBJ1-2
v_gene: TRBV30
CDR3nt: TGTGCCTGGAGTGTAGGGACAGGGGACTCCTACACCTTC
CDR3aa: CAWSVGTGDSYTF

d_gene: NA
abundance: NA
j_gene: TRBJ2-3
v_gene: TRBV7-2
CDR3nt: TGTGCCAGCAGCTCCATGTTGCGCCCTTATACGCAGTATTTT
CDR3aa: CASSSMLRPYTQYF

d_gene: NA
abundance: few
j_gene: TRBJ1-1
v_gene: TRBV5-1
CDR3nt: TGCGCCAGTCGGAACCAGGGGATTACTGAAGCTTTCTTT
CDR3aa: CASRNQGITEAFF

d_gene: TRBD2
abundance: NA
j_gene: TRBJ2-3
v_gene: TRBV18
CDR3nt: TGTGCCAGCTCACCACGAGCGGGGGATACGCAGTATTTT
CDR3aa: CASSPRAGDTQYF

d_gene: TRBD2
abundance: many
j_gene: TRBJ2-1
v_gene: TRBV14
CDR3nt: TGTGCCAGCAGCCGGGGACGCGGGGCTAGCGGGGTCTACAATGAGCAGTTCTTC
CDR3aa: CASSRGRGASGVYNEQFF

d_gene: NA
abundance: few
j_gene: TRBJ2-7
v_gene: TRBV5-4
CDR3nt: TGTGCCAGCAGCCCCTCCGCAGATCCAGGCTACGAGCAGTACTTC
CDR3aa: CASSPSADPGYEQYF

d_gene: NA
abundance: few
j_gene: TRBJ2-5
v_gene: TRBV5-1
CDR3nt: TGCGCCAGCAGCTTGAGCGGGTTCCAAGAGACCCAGTACTTC
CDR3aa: CASSLSGFQETQYF

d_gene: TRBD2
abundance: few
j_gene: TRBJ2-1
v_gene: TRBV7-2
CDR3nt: TGTGCCAGCAGCTTAGTCCCACTAGCGACAGTGAATGAGCAGTTCTTC
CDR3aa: CASSLVPLATVNEQFF

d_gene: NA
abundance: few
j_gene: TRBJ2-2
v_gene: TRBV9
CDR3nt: TGTGCCAGCAGCGTATGGGGTCCCGGGGAGCTGTTTTTT
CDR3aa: CASSVWGPGELFF

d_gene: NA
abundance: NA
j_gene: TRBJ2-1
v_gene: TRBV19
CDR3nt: TGTGCCAGTAGTATATGGGCGATCCCGACTCGATCCTACAATGAGCAGTTCTTC
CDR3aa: CASSIWAIPTRSYNEQFF

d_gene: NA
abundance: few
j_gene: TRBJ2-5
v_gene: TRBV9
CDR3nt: TGTGCCAGCAACGTAATTCAGGGGGAGACCCAGTACTTC
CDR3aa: CASNVIQGETQYF

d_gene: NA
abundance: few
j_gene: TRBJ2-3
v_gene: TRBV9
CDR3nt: TGTGCCAGCAGCGTAGGGGGTACGCAGAGATCAGATACGCAGTATTTT
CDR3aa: CASSVGGTQRSDTQYF

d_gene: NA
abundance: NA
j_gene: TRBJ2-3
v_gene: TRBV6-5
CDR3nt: TGTGCCAGCAGGAGGGGCCGAGGCACAGATACGCAGTATTTT
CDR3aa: CASRRGRGTDTQYF

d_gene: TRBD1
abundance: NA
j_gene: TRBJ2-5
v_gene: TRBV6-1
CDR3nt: TGTGCCAGCAGTCGGCCGACAGGGGGCTTGGAGACCCAGTACTTC
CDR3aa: CASSRPTGGLETQYF

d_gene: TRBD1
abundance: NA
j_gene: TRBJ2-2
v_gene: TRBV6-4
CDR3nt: TGTGCCAGCAGTCGGACAGGGGGTTCCACCGGGGAGCTGTTTTTT
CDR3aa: CASSRTGGSTGELFF

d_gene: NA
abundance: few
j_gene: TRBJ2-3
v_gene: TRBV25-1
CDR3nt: TGTGCCAGCAGTGAATTTAGCGGTACAGATACGCAGTATTTT
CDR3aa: CASSEFSGTDTQYF

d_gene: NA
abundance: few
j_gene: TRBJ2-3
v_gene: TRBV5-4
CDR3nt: TGTGCCAGCAGAAAAGGACAGGGACTAATCACAGATACGCAGTATTTT
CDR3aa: CASRKGQGLITDTQYF

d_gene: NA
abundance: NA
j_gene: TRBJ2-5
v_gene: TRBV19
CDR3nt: TGTGCCAGTACCAGATATCCGGGTGGGGCCAAACAAGAGACCCAGTACTTC
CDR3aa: CASTRYPGGAKQETQYF

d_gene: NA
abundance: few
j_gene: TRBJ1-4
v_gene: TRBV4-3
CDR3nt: TGCGCCAGCAGCCGGAACCTCTTGCGGGCTACTAATGAAAAACTGTTTTTT
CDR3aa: CASSRNLLRATNEKLFF

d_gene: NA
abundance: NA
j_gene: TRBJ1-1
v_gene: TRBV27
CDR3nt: TGTGCCAGCACCCTTCGAGGGGGGAACACTGAAGCTTTCTTT
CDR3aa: CASTLRGGNTEAFF

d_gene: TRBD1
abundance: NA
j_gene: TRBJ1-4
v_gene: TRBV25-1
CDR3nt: TGTGCCAGCAGTGAATCGGGGACAGGGTATGAAAAACTGTTTTTT
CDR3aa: CASSESGTGYEKLFF

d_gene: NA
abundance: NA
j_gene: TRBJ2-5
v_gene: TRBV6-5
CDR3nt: TGTGCCAGCAGTCGAGATCGGGAGACCCAGTACTTC
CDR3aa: CASSRDRETQYF

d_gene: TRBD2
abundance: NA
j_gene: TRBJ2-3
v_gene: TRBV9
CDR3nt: TGTGCCAGCAGCGTGCGGGGGGCGAGAGATACGCAGTATTTT
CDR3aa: CASSVRGARDTQYF

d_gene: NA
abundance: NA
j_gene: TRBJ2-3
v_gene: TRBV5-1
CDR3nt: TGCGCCAGCAGCATCCGGGAATACACAGATACGCAGTATTTT
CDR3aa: CASSIREYTDTQYF

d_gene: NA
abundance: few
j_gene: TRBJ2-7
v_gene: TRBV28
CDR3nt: TGTGCCAGCAGTTCGAGAACCGAGCAGTACTTC
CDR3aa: CASSSRTEQYF

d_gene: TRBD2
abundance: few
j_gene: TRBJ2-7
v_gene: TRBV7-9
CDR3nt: TGTGCCAGCAGCTTGGGGACTAGCGGCCCCTACGAGCAGTACTTC
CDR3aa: CASSLGTSGPYEQYF

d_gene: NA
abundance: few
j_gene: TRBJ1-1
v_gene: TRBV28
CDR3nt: TGTGCCAGCAGAACAGTGGGAGAAGCTTTCTTT
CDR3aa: CASRTVGEAFF

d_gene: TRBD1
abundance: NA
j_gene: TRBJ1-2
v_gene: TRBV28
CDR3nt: TGTGCCAGCAGTTTCAGGGGGCAGCGGGGCTACACCTTC
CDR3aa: CASSFRGQRGYTF

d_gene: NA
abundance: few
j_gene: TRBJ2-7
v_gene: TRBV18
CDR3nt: TGTGCCAGCTCATCCTCGACAGGCCCCTACGAGCAGTACTTC
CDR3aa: CASSSSTGPYEQYF

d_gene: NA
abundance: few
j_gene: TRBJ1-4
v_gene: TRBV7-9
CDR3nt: TGTGCCAGCAGCCGGGACACCACTAATGAAAAACTGTTTTTT
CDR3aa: CASSRDTTNEKLFF

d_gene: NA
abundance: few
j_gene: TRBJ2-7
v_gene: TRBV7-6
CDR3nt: TGTGCCAGCAGCTTAGTGGGGGACGAGCAGTACTTC
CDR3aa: CASSLVGDEQYF

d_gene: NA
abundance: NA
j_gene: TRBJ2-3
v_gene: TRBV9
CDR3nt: TGTGCCAGCAGCGTAGCAGGGACATACCCCTCTTTT
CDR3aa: CASSVAGTYPSF

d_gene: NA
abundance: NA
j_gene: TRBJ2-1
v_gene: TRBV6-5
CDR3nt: TGTGCCAGCAGTAATATACAGGGAACATACAATGAGCAGTTCTTC
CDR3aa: CASSNIQGTYNEQFF

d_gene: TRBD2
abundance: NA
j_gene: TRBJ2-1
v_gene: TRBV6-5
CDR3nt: TGTGCCAGCAGTTACAAGAGCGGGAGCTCCTACAATGAGCAGTTCTTC
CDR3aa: CASSYKSGSSYNEQFF

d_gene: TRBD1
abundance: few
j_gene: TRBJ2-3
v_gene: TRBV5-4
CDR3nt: TGTGCCAGCAGCTTTGGGACAGGGGGCACAGATACGCAGTATTTT
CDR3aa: CASSFGTGGTDTQYF

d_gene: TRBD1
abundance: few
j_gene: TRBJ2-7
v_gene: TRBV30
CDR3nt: TGTGCCTGGACCGGACAGGGCTTCTCCTACGAGCAGTACTTC
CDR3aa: CAWTGQGFSYEQYF

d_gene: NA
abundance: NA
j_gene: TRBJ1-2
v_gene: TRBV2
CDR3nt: TGTGCCAGCAGTGCTTACAGGGACTATGGCTACACCTTC
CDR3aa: CASSAYRDYGYTF

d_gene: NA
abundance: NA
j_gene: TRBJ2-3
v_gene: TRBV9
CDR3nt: TGTGCCAGCAGCGTAAGCCCCCGGTGGGATACGCAGTATTTT
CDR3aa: CASSVSPRWDTQYF

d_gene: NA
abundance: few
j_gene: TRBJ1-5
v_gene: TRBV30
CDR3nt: TGTGCCTGGAGCGGGGATACTATGAATCAGCCCCAGCATTTT
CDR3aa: CAWSGDTMNQPQHF

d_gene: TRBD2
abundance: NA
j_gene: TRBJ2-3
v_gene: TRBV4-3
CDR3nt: TGCGCCAGCAGCCAAGTCCCTAGCGGGGGGGCCAGAGATACGCAGTATTTT
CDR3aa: CASSQVPSGGARDTQYF

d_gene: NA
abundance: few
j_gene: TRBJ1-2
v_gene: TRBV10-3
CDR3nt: TGTGCCATCAGTGCCCGGGACCCTCGGTGGTCTAACTATGGCTACACCTTC
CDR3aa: CAISARDPRWSNYGYTF

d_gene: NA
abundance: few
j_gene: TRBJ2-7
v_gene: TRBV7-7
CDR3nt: TGTGCCAGCAGCCCTAGGACGGGCTACGAGCAGTACTTC
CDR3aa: CASSPRTGYEQYF

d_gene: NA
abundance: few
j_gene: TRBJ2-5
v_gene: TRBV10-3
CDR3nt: TGTGCCATCAGTGGACGCCGGGACCTTGAGACCCAGTACTTC
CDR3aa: CAISGRRDLETQYF

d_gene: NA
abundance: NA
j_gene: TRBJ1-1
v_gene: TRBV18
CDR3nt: TGTGCCAGCTCACCAGGGGGTTACGGCACTGAAGCTTTCTTT
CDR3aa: CASSPGGYGTEAFF

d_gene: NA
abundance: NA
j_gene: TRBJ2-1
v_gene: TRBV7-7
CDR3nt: TGTGCCAGCAGCATGGACAGCTACAATGAGCAGTTCTTC
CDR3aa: CASSMDSYNEQFF

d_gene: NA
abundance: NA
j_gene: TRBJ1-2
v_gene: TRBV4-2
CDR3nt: TGTGCCAGCAGCCAGTCGGGGGTGGGTAACTATGGCTACACCTTC
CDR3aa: CASSQSGVGNYGYTF

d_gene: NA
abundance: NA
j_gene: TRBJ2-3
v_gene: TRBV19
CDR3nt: TGTGCCAGCAGGGAGAGAGACGATACGCAGTATTTT
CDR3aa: CASRERDDTQYF